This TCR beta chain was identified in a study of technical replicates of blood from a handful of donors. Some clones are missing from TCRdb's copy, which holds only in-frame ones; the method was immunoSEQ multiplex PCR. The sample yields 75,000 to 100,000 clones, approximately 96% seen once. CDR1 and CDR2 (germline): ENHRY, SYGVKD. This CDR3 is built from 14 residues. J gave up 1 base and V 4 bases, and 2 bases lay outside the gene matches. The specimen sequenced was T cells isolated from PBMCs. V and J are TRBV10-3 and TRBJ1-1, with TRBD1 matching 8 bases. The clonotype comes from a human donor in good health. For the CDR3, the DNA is TGTGCCATCAGTGTAGGACAGGGGAACACTGAAGCTTTCTTT. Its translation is CAISVGQGNTEAFF.